This entry features one TCR beta chain sequence. The data originate from a study of blood T cell repertoires in COVID-19. The overall study: PBMCs, B-cell-depleted T cells, or T cells were the source of the cDNA or gDNA that made up the material.

Germline V CDR1 and CDR2: SGHRS, YFSETQ. The CDR3 runs 15 residues. J gave up 4 bases and V 0 bases, and 4 bases lay outside the gene matches. Under the authors' procedure: Amplification with reference gene primers provided the estimates of nucleated cell counts. This table comes from immunoSEQ multiplex PCR, and its TCRdb copy is limited to in-frame clones, with some not included. V and J calls and clone size come straight from that table; D and trimming were deduced from the DNA. The table records fewer than 400,000 clones, 90% of them present only once. Sequenced material: peripheral blood. The rearrangement joins TRBV5-1 to TRBJ1-3; 7 positions agree with TRBD1. The source is a young woman with COVID-19, enrolled during active disease. CDR3 in amino acids: CASSLVTGQGNTIYF. CDR3 bases: TGCGCCAGCAGCTTGGTGACAGGGCAGGGAAACACCATATATTTT.